Listed below are T cell receptor beta chains from one sample, sequenced in a study of T cells after yellow fever vaccination. TCRdb re-called the 5' RACE reads with MiXCR, one entry per CDR3 protein. The sample lists around 400,000 distinct CDR3 sequences, more than 9% seen once, with around 18% in the top ten. Sequences were derived from PBMCs, sampled on the day of the first yellow fever vaccination. The receptors stem from a man aged 18 to 30 who received the YFV17D yellow fever vaccine. Both conserved end residues are part of each CDR3. The D gene is left open where the match is weak. Part of the rows lack a size; the others show once, few, many or a class for expanded clones.

v_call: TRBV5-1; j_call: TRBJ2-5; d_call: -; clone_size: -; cdr3_nt: TGCGCCAGCAGCTTGGCGGACGGGCGCTCGGTGGAGACCCAGTACTTC; cdr3_aa: CASSLADGRSVETQYF
v_call: TRBV4-1; j_call: TRBJ2-7; d_call: TRBD1; clone_size: few; cdr3_nt: TGCGCCAGCAGCCAAGATGGGGGACAGGGCTCCTACGAGCAGTACTTC; cdr3_aa: CASSQDGGQGSYEQYF
v_call: TRBV7-9; j_call: TRBJ2-4; d_call: -; clone_size: -; cdr3_nt: TGTGCCAGCAGCGCGTTAGGGGGGGGAAACATTCAGTACTTC; cdr3_aa: CASSALGGGNIQYF
v_call: TRBV7-8; j_call: TRBJ2-1; d_call: TRBD2; clone_size: -; cdr3_nt: TGTGCCAGCAGCTTAGAGCGCCTAGCGGGCCCCTACAATGAGCAGTTCTTC; cdr3_aa: CASSLERLAGPYNEQFF
v_call: TRBV7-4; j_call: TRBJ2-5; d_call: -; clone_size: few; cdr3_nt: TGTGCCACCGCCCCAAGGACTCCCCGCAGGCACTTTTTTTACCAAGAGACCCAGTACTTC; cdr3_aa: CATAPRTPRRHFFYQETQYF
v_call: TRBV4-1; j_call: TRBJ2-3; d_call: -; clone_size: -; cdr3_nt: TGCGCCAGCAGCCACAGCGGTTCTAGCACAGATACGCAGTATTTT; cdr3_aa: CASSHSGSSTDTQYF
v_call: TRBV7-2; j_call: TRBJ2-1; d_call: TRBD1; clone_size: many; cdr3_nt: TGTGCCAGCAGCTTGGGACAGGGTCGCGCGCAGTTCTTC; cdr3_aa: CASSLGQGRAQFF
v_call: TRBV19; j_call: TRBJ2-2; d_call: TRBD1; clone_size: few; cdr3_nt: TGTGCCAGTACCTACAGGGACAGGGGAAACACCGGGGAGCTGTTTTTT; cdr3_aa: CASTYRDRGNTGELFF
v_call: TRBV5-1; j_call: TRBJ1-2; d_call: -; clone_size: -; cdr3_nt: TGCGCCAGCAGCCTTTACCGTTTAACAGAATCTGAGGGCTACACCTTC; cdr3_aa: CASSLYRLTESEGYTF
v_call: TRBV4-3; j_call: TRBJ1-5; d_call: -; clone_size: -; cdr3_nt: TGCGCCAGCAGCCAACTTCTCACACATCAGCCCCAGCATTTT; cdr3_aa: CASSQLLTHQPQHF
v_call: TRBV20-1; j_call: TRBJ2-7; d_call: TRBD1; clone_size: -; cdr3_nt: TGCAGTGCTAGTCGACAGGGCTACGAGCAGTACTTC; cdr3_aa: CSASRQGYEQYF
v_call: TRBV4-1; j_call: TRBJ2-1; d_call: TRBD2; clone_size: few; cdr3_nt: TGCGCCAGCAGCCAACGGACTAGCGGGGGGGCTTCCAATGAGCAGTTCTTC; cdr3_aa: CASSQRTSGGASNEQFF
v_call: TRBV7-2; j_call: TRBJ1-1; d_call: -; clone_size: few; cdr3_nt: TGTGCCAGCAGCTTAGCGCAGGGTTACACTGAAGCTTTCTTT; cdr3_aa: CASSLAQGYTEAFF
v_call: TRBV5-1; j_call: TRBJ2-3; d_call: -; clone_size: few; cdr3_nt: TGCGCCAGCAGCTCCGGGGGTAGCTCAGATACGCAGTATTTT; cdr3_aa: CASSSGGSSDTQYF
v_call: TRBV12-3/TRBV12-4; j_call: TRBJ2-1; d_call: TRBD1; clone_size: few; cdr3_nt: TGTGCCAGCAGTTTAGGACAGGGGATTAGCTATGAGCAGTTCTTC; cdr3_aa: CASSLGQGISYEQFF
v_call: TRBV29-1; j_call: TRBJ2-7; d_call: -; clone_size: many; cdr3_nt: TGCAGCGTTGTGACGGGTTACGAGCAGTACTTC; cdr3_aa: CSVVTGYEQYF
v_call: TRBV25-1; j_call: TRBJ2-5; d_call: -; clone_size: few; cdr3_nt: TGTGCCAGCAAGGAGGGAGAGACCCAGTACTTC; cdr3_aa: CASKEGETQYF
v_call: TRBV6-2/TRBV6-3; j_call: TRBJ1-5; d_call: -; clone_size: few; cdr3_nt: TGTGCCAGCAGGACAATTAATCAGCCCCAGCATTTT; cdr3_aa: CASRTINQPQHF
v_call: TRBV9; j_call: TRBJ2-3; d_call: TRBD2; clone_size: -; cdr3_nt: TGTGCCAGCAGCGTAGGAGTAGCGGGGGGCACAGATACGCAGTATTTT; cdr3_aa: CASSVGVAGGTDTQYF
v_call: TRBV10-3; j_call: TRBJ1-5; d_call: TRBD1; clone_size: -; cdr3_nt: TGTGCCATCAGTGTGGCGATGGGGACAGACCAGCCCCAGCATTTT; cdr3_aa: CAISVAMGTDQPQHF
v_call: TRBV7-2; j_call: TRBJ2-3; d_call: TRBD2; clone_size: few; cdr3_nt: TGTGCCAGCAGCCCCCGGAGGAGCGGGGGCTCCACAGATACGCAGTATTTT; cdr3_aa: CASSPRRSGGSTDTQYF
v_call: TRBV5-1; j_call: TRBJ1-1; d_call: -; clone_size: -; cdr3_nt: TGCGCCAGCAGCCCCGACCGCACTGAAGCTTTCTTT; cdr3_aa: CASSPDRTEAFF
v_call: TRBV12-3/TRBV12-4; j_call: TRBJ2-5; d_call: -; clone_size: many; cdr3_nt: TGTGCCAGCAGTTTGTTAGAGACCCAGTACTTC; cdr3_aa: CASSLLETQYF